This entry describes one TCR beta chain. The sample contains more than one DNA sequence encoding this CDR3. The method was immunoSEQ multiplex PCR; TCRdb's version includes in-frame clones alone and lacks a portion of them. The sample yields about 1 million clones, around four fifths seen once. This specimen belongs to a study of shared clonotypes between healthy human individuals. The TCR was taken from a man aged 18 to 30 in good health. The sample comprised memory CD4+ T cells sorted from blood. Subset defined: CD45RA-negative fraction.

This CDR3 reads CASSSLGGSYNEQFF. The CDR3 DNA reads TGTGCCAGCAGCTCCTTAGGGGGGTCCTACAATGAGCAGTTCTTC. V and J are TRBV7-2 and TRBJ2-1; D is perhaps TRBD1 or TRBD2 (6 bases each). V dropped 4 bases and J dropped 1 base, with 11 bases sitting between them. CDR3 size: 15 residues. CDR1 and CDR2 (germline): SGHTA, FQGNSA.